The 13 T cell receptor beta chains in this list originate from one sample, sequenced in a study of blood T cell repertoires in COVID-19 (dated by TCRdb to 2020 to 2021). The receptor library was made with the immunoSEQ multiplex PCR assay. Sourced from immuneACCESS, this table was stored by TCRdb with only in-frame sequences that have V and J called. A share of the clones is absent; for the studies checked, an unresolved V gene accounts for under half, and the remainder has no known explanation. The sample table lists 210,000 or so clones, 65% to 90% of them with a count of one. The top ten hold less than 6.5% of the sample. The specimen sequenced was peripheral blood. The receptors originated from a man aged 45-60 years with COVID-19, enrolled during active disease.

V gene TRBV4-3 combines with J gene TRBJ2-1; D perhaps matches TRBD2 (6 bases). CDR3 length equals 19 residues. Germline loops: CDR1 LGHNA, CDR2 YSLEER. Trimming shortened V by 0 bases and J by 10 bases, and 28 bases separated the two germline ends. CDR3 in amino acids: CASSQDPFPRDSRRGEQFF. CDR3 coding DNA: TGCGCCAGCAGCCAAGATCCTTTTCCACGGGACTCACGGAGGGGCGAGCAGTTCTTC.

The chain has TRBV19 and TRBJ2-2; 7 positions agree with TRBD1. This CDR3 has 13 amino acids. Germline V gene lookup returns CDR1 LNHDA and CDR2 SQIVND (reference sequence). After removal of 3 bases from V and 8 bases from J, the junction contained 3 bases not matched to a gene. The CDR3 spells CASSIDRAGELFF. CDR3 in DNA: TGTGCCAGTAGTATCGACAGGGCAGGGGAGCTGTTTTTT.

The chain uses TRBV20-1 and TRBJ2-1; a possible D gene is TRBD2 (6 bases). Per the germline V gene, CDR1 is DFQATT and CDR2 is SNEGSKA (reference sequence). This CDR3 comprises 11 residues. The CDR3 DNA reads TGCAGACCCCATAGCGGCCATGAGCAGTTCTTC. It codes for CRPHSGHEQFF.

This chain connects TRBV19 to TRBJ1-5; D may be TRBD1 (6 bases). V lost 3 bases, J lost 7 bases, and 13 bases lay in between. Germline CDR1 and CDR2: LNHDA and SQIVND (reference sequence). The CDR3 length is 14 residues. CDR3 amino acids: CASSIRVTGQPQHF. The CDR3 DNA is TGTGCCAGTAGTATCCGGGTGACAGGACAGCCCCAGCATTTT.

The chain employs TRBV15 and TRBJ2-3, with 11 bases lining up with TRBD2. CDR1 is LNHNV, CDR2 YYDKDF, per germline (reference sequence). The CDR3 extends over 16 amino acids. V shed 6 bases, J shed 5 bases, and the junction held 10 bases outside the gene matches. The CDR3 sequence is CATRNRMGLAEDTQYF. The CDR3 bases are TGTGCCACCAGGAATCGAATGGGACTAGCGGAAGATACGCAGTATTTT.

This rearrangement joins TRBV7-9 to TRBJ2-1; 10 bases agree with TRBD1. Germline CDR1 reads SEHNR; CDR2 reads FQNEAQ (reference sequence). This CDR3 has 17 amino acids. The V gene end was trimmed by 5 bases and the J gene end by 5 bases; junction bases not matched to a gene: 12. The CDR3 protein is CASSPPVPGQGNNEQFF. CDR3 nucleotide sequence: TGTGCCAGCAGCCCCCCGGTACCGGGACAGGGGAACAATGAGCAGTTCTTC.

The rearrangement joins TRBV23-1 to TRBJ2-7; the D gene is possibly TRBD2 (5 bases). TRBV23-1 qualifies as an ORF whose function is uncertain. Trimming removed 0 bases at V and 4 bases at J, with 19 bases between. This CDR3 has 17 residues. The CDR3 region has the DNA TGCGCCAGCAGTCAATCTTCCACGGGGAGAGGGCGGTACGAGCAGTACTTC. Translation gives CASSQSSTGRGRYEQYF.

V is TRBV5-1 and J is TRBJ2-7; TRBD2 matches at 12 bases. The germline V gene encodes CDR1 SGHRS and CDR2 YFSETQ. The trim removed 4 bases at V and 6 bases at J, leaving 5 bases unmatched. The CDR3 has 14 residues. CDR3 DNA: TGCGCCAGCAGCGGGGCGGGACTAGCGGGCGAGCAGTACTTC. Translating it yields CASSGAGLAGEQYF.

J is TRBJ1-6 and V is TRBV7-6, with 12 nucleotides matching TRBD1. The V gene's germline CDR1 is SGHVS and CDR2 FNYEAQ. The CDR3 contains 19 residues. Trimming removed 6 bases from V and 0 bases from J; junction bases left unmatched: 9. The CDR3 region has the DNA TGTGCCAGCAGTCCGGGACAGGGGGCTCCGGCCTCCTATAATTCACCCCTCCACTTT. The encoded protein is CASSPGQGAPASYNSPLHF.

The chain is built from TRBV2 and TRBJ1-1; no firm D call. V shed 1 base and J shed 5 bases, with 11 bases lying between them. Germline CDR1 is SNHLY and CDR2 is FYNNEI. CDR3 size: 14 residues. The DNA for the CDR3 is TGTGCCAGCAGTGAAGGCTGGGAGGGAACTGAAGCTTTCTTT. Its protein is CASSEGWEGTEAFF.

The chain has TRBV7-2 and TRBJ2-7; D uncertain. Trimming took 1 base from V and 7 from J, leaving 17 bases between them. This CDR3 has 15 residues. Germline lookup yields CDR1 SGHTA and CDR2 FQGNSA. The CDR3 protein is CASSLERSYHREQYF. The CDR3 bases are TGTGCCAGCAGCTTAGAACGGTCTTATCACCGTGAGCAGTACTTC. Combining the CDR3 with reference TRBV7-2 and TRBJ2-7 gives the whole variable domain GAGVSQSPSNKVTEKGKDVELRCDPISGHTALYWYRQSLGQGLEFLIYFQGNSAPDKSGLPSDRFSAERTGGSVSTLTIQRTQQEDSAVYLCASSLERSYHREQYFGPGTRLTVT.

This sequence joins TRBV15 and TRBJ2-1; possible D gene TRBD2, 5 bases. Per germline, CDR1 LNHNV and CDR2 YYDKDF (reference sequence). The length of the CDR3 is 15 residues. V was cut by 4 bases and J by 0 bases, with 10 bases left in between. Here the CDR3 DNA reads TGTGCCACCAGCACGGGAAGAAGCTCCTACAATGAGCAGTTCTTC. It translates to CATSTGRSSYNEQFF.

The chain links TRBV6-1 to TRBJ2-4, with 8 bases aligning to TRBD2. J lost 8 bases, V lost 3 bases, and 6 bases had no gene match. The germline CDR1 and CDR2 sequences are MNHNS and SASEGT. The CDR3 runs 14 residues. The CDR3 loop is CASSDWGLGDIQYF. The CDR3 DNA follows: TGTGCCAGCAGTGATTGGGGACTAGGGGACATTCAGTACTTC.